The next 20 T cell receptor beta chains were all read from a single sample in a study of tumour-infiltrating T cells in Burkitt lymphoma. TCRdb's copy holds only in-frame clones and misses some; the assay was immunoSEQ multiplex PCR. The sample consists of 1,200 to 1,500 clones, 10% to 15% of them appearing once. Input material: tumor tissue. These receptors all stem from a human donor with Burkitt lymphoma.

This rearrangement joins TRBV18 to TRBJ2-3; D is undetermined. Between the trimmed V and J ends, which lost 3 bases and 9 bases, there was a span of 13 bases. The CDR3 runs to 13 residues. Germline loops: CDR1 KGHSH, CDR2 LQKENI. CDR3: CASSPPQQLTQYF. In DNA, the CDR3 is TGTGCCAGCTCACCCCCTCAGCAGTTAACGCAGTATTTT.

This clone appeared a few times. This chain links TRBV5-1 with TRBJ1-2; 7 bases align to TRBD1. Germline lookup yields CDR1 SGHRS and CDR2 YFSETQ. The CDR3 has 15 amino acids. With 0 bases clipped from V and 8 bases from J, the junction kept 10 bases outside the gene matches. Written as DNA, the CDR3 is TGCGCCAGCAGCTTGGCCGGCAGGGGGGACGAGGGCTACACCTTC. This encodes CASSLAGRGDEGYTF.

The rearrangement joins TRBV4-1 to TRBJ2-1, with TRBD2 as a possible D gene (6 bases). Germline-derived CDR1 and CDR2 are MGHRA and YSYEKL. The CDR3 runs 16 residues. Trimming took off 6 bases at V and 0 bases at J, with 15 bases between the two ends. The DNA of the CDR3 is TGCGCCAGCAGACATCGTCTGGGGGGCTCCTACAATGAGCAGTTCTTC. Its translation: CASRHRLGGSYNEQFF.

This sequence joins TRBV19 and TRBJ2-1; TRBD2 aligns across 7 bases. Germline lookup yields CDR1 LNHDA and CDR2 SQIVND (reference sequence). Trimming removed 3 bases from V and 7 bases from J; junction bases left unmatched: 12. This CDR3 has 16 residues. The CDR3 spells CASSMVASGIYNEQFF. The CDR3 bases are TGTGCCAGTAGTATGGTGGCTAGCGGAATATATAATGAGCAGTTCTTC. The full variable domain, completed using reference TRBV19 and TRBJ2-1, is DGGITQSPKYLFRKEGQNVTLSCEQNLNHDAMYWYRQDPGQGLRLIYYSQIVNDFQKGDIAEGYSVSREKKESFPLTVTSAQKNPTAFYLCASSMVASGIYNEQFFGPGTRLTVL.

This clone was seen more than once but under ten times. This chain joins TRBV4-3 and TRBJ1-1, with D uncertain. CDR3 length: 14 amino acids. Germline V gene lookup returns CDR1 LGHNA and CDR2 YSLEER. The ends were cut back, 3 bases at V and 1 base at J, with 9 bases in the middle. The CDR3, as DNA: TGCGCCAGCAGCCACAACACAGCGAACACTGAAGCTTTCTTT. It specifies CASSHNTANTEAFF.

This clone was counted between two and nine times. The chain has TRBV7-2 and TRBJ2-1; TRBD2 matches at 11 bases. From germline, CDR1 is SGHTA and CDR2 FQGNSA. The CDR3 loop spans 15 amino acids. The J segment lost 8 bases and the V segment lost 2 bases, leaving 5 bases of the junction unmatched. The CDR3, as DNA: TGTGCCAGCAGCTTATTAGCGGGGGGGCTTGATGAGCAGTTCTTC. Amino acids: CASSLLAGGLDEQFF.

This clone was detected a few times. This chain joins TRBV2 and TRBJ2-7, with a weak D call TRBD1 (6 bases). The CDR3 has 13 amino acids. Germline values: CDR1 SNHLY, CDR2 FYNNEI. Trimming took 4 bases from V and 2 from J, leaving 9 bases between them. This CDR3 is CASSVGQAYEQYV. CDR3 nucleotides: TGTGCCAGCAGTGTGGGACAAGCCTACGAGCAGTACGTC.

The rearrangement uses TRBV21-1 and TRBJ2-1. TRBV21-1 is described as a pseudogene. The CDR3 sequence is 12 residues long. This chain's CDR3 is CASTRVGVRQFF. Written as DNA, the CDR3 is TGTGCCAGCACCCGGGTGGGGGTTAGGCAGTTCTTC.

The rearrangement joins TRBV18 to TRBJ1-5; D unclear. This CDR3 has 13 amino acids. Between the trimmed V and J ends, which lost 3 bases and 1 base, there was a span of 4 bases. Germline CDR1 KGHSH, CDR2 LQKENI. The CDR3 sequence is CASSPNSNQPQHF. The CDR3 DNA is TGTGCCAGCTCACCTAACAGCAATCAGCCCCAGCATTTT.

Judged by abundance, this clone is large (0.1 to 1%). CDR3: CASRTITANTEAFF. The DNA of the CDR3 is TGTGCCAGTAGAACCATCACAGCGAACACTGAAGCTTTCTTT. This chain uses TRBV19 with TRBJ1-1; D is uncertain. Germline loops: CDR1 LNHDA, CDR2 SQIVND (reference sequence). This CDR3 has 14 residues. V was cut by 6 bases and J by 1 base, with 12 bases left in between. Based on the CDR3 plus reference TRBV19 and TRBJ1-1, the full variable domain is DGGITQSPKYLFRKEGQNVTLSCEQNLNHDAMYWYRQDPGQGLRLIYYSQIVNDFQKGDIAEGYSVSREKKESFPLTVTSAQKNPTAFYLCASRTITANTEAFFGQGTRLTVV.

In its sample, this clone ranks as hyperexpanded. The chain carries TRBV27 and TRBJ2-1; weak D call: TRBD1 (6 bases). The CDR3 covers 14 residues. V lost 5 bases and J lost 7, with 15 bases in between. Germline lookup yields CDR1 MNHEY and CDR2 SMNVEV (reference sequence). Here the CDR3 DNA reads TGTGCCAGCAGTCTCGATAGGGGGTGGAATGAGCAGTTCTTC. It yields the protein CASSLDRGWNEQFF.

V gene TRBV10-3 combines with J gene TRBJ2-1; maybe TRBD2 (6 bases). Germline V gene data show CDR1 as ENHRY and CDR2 as SYGVKD. The CDR3 consists of 15 residues. V was clipped by 2 bases and J by 0 bases, with 8 bases between them. This CDR3 is CAISEVSGSYNEQFF. For the CDR3, the DNA is TGTGCCATCAGTGAGGTTAGCGGCTCCTACAATGAGCAGTTCTTC.

The chain combines TRBV2 with TRBJ2-2; 12 bases map to TRBD1. This CDR3 spans 14 amino acids. Germline CDR1 and CDR2: SNHLY and FYNNEI. Trimming removed 11 bases from V and 7 bases from J; junction bases left unmatched: 8. Here the CDR3 DNA reads TGTGCCGGGCGCGGGACAGGGGGCCACGGGGAGCTGTTTTTT. It translates to CAGRGTGGHGELFF.

This clone was seen only a few times. The chain employs TRBV5-1 and TRBJ2-3; D not certain. The CDR3 is 13 amino acids. V lost 0 bases, J lost 0 bases, and 2 bases lay in between. Germline lookup yields CDR1 SGHRS and CDR2 YFSETQ. The CDR3 DNA reads TGCGCCAGCAGCTTGGACAGCACAGATACGCAGTATTTT. Its translation is CASSLDSTDTQYF.

The gene calls are TRBV19 and TRBJ1-5; D ambiguous. The V gene lost 9 bases and the J gene lost 0 bases, with 15 bases spanning the gap. The CDR3 is made up of 15 amino acids. CDR1 is LNHDA and CDR2 is SQIVND in the germline V gene (reference sequence). DNA for the CDR3: TGTGCCAGCGATGGAATGCTGTATAGCAATCAGCCCCAGCATTTT. It is translated as CASDGMLYSNQPQHF.

This clone was counted only a few times. The rearrangement joins TRBV7-2 to TRBJ1-5, with D hard to call. The CDR3 extends over 16 amino acids. In germline, CDR1 is SGHTA, CDR2 FQGNSA. V lost 5 bases and J lost 0, with 14 bases in between. In DNA, the CDR3 is TGTGCCAGCAGCACGCAATCGGACCCTAGCAATCAGCCCCAGCATTTT. Translating gives CASSTQSDPSNQPQHF.

This sequence joins TRBV5-1 and TRBJ1-4; TRBD1 aligns across 10 bases. The V and J ends lost 0 bases and 8 bases, in that order; junction bases with no gene match: 4. This CDR3 comprises 15 residues. Germline CDR1 and CDR2: SGHRS and YFSETQ. This CDR3 reads CASSLVGTGDEKLFF. In DNA, the CDR3 is TGCGCCAGCAGCTTGGTAGGGACAGGGGACGAAAAACTGTTTTTT.

This chain uses TRBV9 with TRBJ2-7, with 7 bases that match TRBD1. This CDR3 is built from 15 residues. The ends lost 3 bases at V and 7 bases at J; junction bases unmatched: 13. Germline CDR1 SGDLS, CDR2 YYNGEE. DNA of the CDR3: TGTGCCAGCAGCGCTGGCCCGGGACAGTCCTTTGAGCAGTACGTC. Translation: CASSAGPGQSFEQYV.

The chain carries TRBV14 and TRBJ2-3; possibly TRBD2 for D (6 bases). The CDR3 covers 13 residues. Germline V gene data show CDR1 as SGHDN and CDR2 as FVKESK. V dropped 1 base and J dropped 4 bases, with 6 bases sitting between them. CDR3 nucleotide sequence: TGTGCCAGCAGCCAAGGGGGGGCAGATACGCAGTATTTT. The encoded protein is CASSQGGADTQYF.

This clone was counted a few times. This chain uses TRBV28 with TRBJ1-2, with 10 bases lining up with TRBD1. This CDR3 region has 13 residues. Germline V CDR1 and CDR2: MDHEN, SYDVKM. Unmatched junction bases numbered 5, after V lost 10 bases and J lost 3 bases. CDR3 sequence: CATETGGDYGYTF. The DNA for the CDR3 is TGTGCCACTGAGACAGGGGGCGACTATGGCTACACCTTC.